The 5 T cell receptor beta chains below come from one sample, sequenced in a study of response to subunit inactivated influenza vaccine. TCRdb recomputed calls from the RT-PCR reads with MiXCR, one row per CDR3 protein. In the table there are hundreds of thousands of distinct CDR3 sequences, roughly an eighth of which are singletons. Source: non-naive T cells sorted from PBMCs, taken less than 15 days before vaccination. The receptors were sampled from a man aged 45-65 years who received an inactivated influenza vaccine.

The V gene is TRBV5-1, the J gene TRBJ2-7; D may be TRBD1 (6 bases). Germline V gene lookup returns CDR1 SGHRS and CDR2 YFSETQ. V was trimmed by 2 bases and J by 5 bases, leaving 11 bases between them. This CDR3 comprises 13 residues. CDR3 region: CASSFQGNNEQYF. The CDR3 region has the DNA TGCGCCAGCAGCTTCCAGGGGAACAACGAGCAGTACTTC. Full variable domain (missing parts from reference TRBV5-1 and TRBJ2-7): KAGVTQTPRYLIKTRGQQVTLSCSPISGHRSVSWYQQTPGQGLQFLFEYFSETQRNKGNFPGRFSGRQFSNSRSEMNVSTLELGDSALYLCASSFQGNNEQYFGPGTRLTVT.

This clonotype was seen a handful of times. The chain joins TRBV12-3 or TRBV12-4 to TRBJ1-1, with unresolved D. V dropped 3 bases and J dropped 7 bases, with 21 bases sitting between them. The CDR3 has 16 amino acids. The DNA for the CDR3 is TGTGCCAGCAGTTTCGGAGGGATTGGAGGTTTCAATGAAGCTTTCTTT. Its translation is CASSFGGIGGFNEAFF.

This clonotype was seen only a few times. This chain uses TRBV30 with TRBJ2-4; D call uncertain. V gave up 2 bases and J gave up 5 bases, with 10 bases separating them. Germline CDR1 reads GTSNPN; CDR2 reads SVGIG (reference sequence). The CDR3 is 13 amino acids. The CDR3 bases are TGTGCCTGGAGTCCCGGGCCACAAAACATTCAGTACTTC. Its translation: CAWSPGPQNIQYF.

This clonotype was detected many times. V is TRBV7-9 and J is TRBJ1-2; TRBD1 might be the D (5 bases). The V gene lost 1 base and the J gene lost 2 bases, with 11 bases spanning the gap. The CDR3 totals 15 residues. The germline V gene encodes CDR1 SEHNR and CDR2 FQNEAQ (reference sequence). CDR3 in DNA: TGTGCCAGCAGCTTAGGTGACAGAAACAACTATGGCTACACCTTC. It codes for CASSLGDRNNYGYTF.

This clonotype was counted at least ten times. The V and J genes are TRBV6-2 or TRBV6-3 and TRBJ2-7; 7 bases are shared with TRBD1. The V gene end was trimmed by 7 bases and the J gene end by 6 bases; junction bases not matched to a gene: 12. The CDR3 has 14 amino acids. Germline-derived CDR1 and CDR2 are MNHEY and SVGEGT. This chain's CDR3 is CASKRTGGSGEQYF. The CDR3 DNA sequence: TGTGCCAGCAAACGGACAGGTGGATCCGGCGAGCAGTACTTC.